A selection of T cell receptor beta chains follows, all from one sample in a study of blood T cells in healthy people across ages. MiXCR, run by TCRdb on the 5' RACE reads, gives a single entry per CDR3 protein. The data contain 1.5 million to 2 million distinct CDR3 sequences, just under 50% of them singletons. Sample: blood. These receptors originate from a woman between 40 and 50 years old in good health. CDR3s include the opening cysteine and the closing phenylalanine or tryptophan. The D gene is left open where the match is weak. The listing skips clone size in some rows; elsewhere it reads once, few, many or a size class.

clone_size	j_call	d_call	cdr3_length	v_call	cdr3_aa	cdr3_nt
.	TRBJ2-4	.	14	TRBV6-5	CASRNNRDKNIQYF	TGTGCCAGCAGAAACAACAGGGATAAAAACATTCAGTACTTC
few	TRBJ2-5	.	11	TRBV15	CATSTMETQYF	TGTGCCACCAGCACTATGGAGACCCAGTACTTC
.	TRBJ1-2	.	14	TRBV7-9	CASSSTEFNYGYTF	TGTGCCAGCAGCTCGACAGAATTCAACTATGGCTACACCTTC
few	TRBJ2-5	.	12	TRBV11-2	CASSAEAETQYF	TGTGCCAGCAGCGCGGAGGCGGAGACCCAGTACTTC
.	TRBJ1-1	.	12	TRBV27	CASRGPGTEAFF	TGTGCCAGCAGGGGGCCGGGCACTGAAGCTTTCTTT
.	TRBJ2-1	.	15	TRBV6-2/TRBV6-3	CASTPQGGPYNEQFF	TGTGCCAGCACTCCCCAGGGGGGGCCCTACAATGAGCAGTTCTTC
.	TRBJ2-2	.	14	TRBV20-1	CSARLPRNTGELFF	TGCAGTGCTAGGCTCCCACGCAACACCGGGGAGCTGTTTTTT
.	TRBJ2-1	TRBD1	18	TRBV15	CATSEGQGKLSSYNEQFF	TGTGCCACCAGCGAGGGACAGGGTAAGCTGAGCTCCTACAATGAGCAGTTCTTC
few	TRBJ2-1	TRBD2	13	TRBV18	CASAGLAYNEQFF	TGTGCCAGCGCAGGACTAGCGTACAATGAGCAGTTCTTC
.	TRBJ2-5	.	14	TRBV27	CASRKGDGRETQYF	TGTGCCAGCCGTAAGGGGGACGGAAGGGAGACCCAGTACTTC
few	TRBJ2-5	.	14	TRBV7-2	CASSPASGQETQYF	TGTGCCAGCAGCCCTGCGAGCGGTCAAGAGACCCAGTACTTC
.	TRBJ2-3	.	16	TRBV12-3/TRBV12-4	CASSLGGTSRGDTQYF	TGTGCCAGCAGTTTAGGAGGGACTTCTCGGGGAGATACGCAGTATTTT
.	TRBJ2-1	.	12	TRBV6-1	CASGVHGDEQFF	TGTGCCAGCGGTGTACATGGAGATGAGCAGTTCTTC
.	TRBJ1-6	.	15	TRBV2	CASSGQLTGNSPLHF	TGTGCCAGCAGTGGGCAGCTTACGGGAAATTCACCCCTCCACTTT
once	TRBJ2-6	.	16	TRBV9	CASSVERNSGANVLTF	TGTGCCAGCAGCGTAGAAAGGAACTCTGGGGCCAACGTCCTGACTTTC
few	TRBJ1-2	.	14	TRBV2	CASSEGALARGYTF	TGTGCCAGCAGTGAAGGGGCGCTGGCGCGCGGCTACACCTTC
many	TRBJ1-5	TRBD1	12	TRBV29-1	CSTGQSNQPQHF	TGCAGCACGGGACAGAGCAATCAGCCCCAGCATTTT
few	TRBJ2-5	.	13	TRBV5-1	CASSLDVLETQYF	TGCGCCAGCAGCTTGGATGTTTTGGAGACCCAGTACTTC
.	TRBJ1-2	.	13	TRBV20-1	CSAGADNNYGYTF	TGCAGTGCTGGGGCGGATAATAACTATGGCTACACCTTC
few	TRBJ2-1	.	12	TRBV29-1	CSVALTAYEQFF	TGCAGCGTCGCCCTGACTGCTTATGAGCAGTTCTTC
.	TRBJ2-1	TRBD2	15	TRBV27	CASTLGTSAHNEQFF	TGTGCCAGCACCCTCGGGACTAGCGCCCACAATGAGCAGTTCTTC
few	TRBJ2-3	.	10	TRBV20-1	CSASKIQQYF	TGCAGTGCTAGTAAAATTCAGCAGTATTTT
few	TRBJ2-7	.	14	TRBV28	CASSSAGAPYEQYF	TGTGCCAGCAGTTCTGCAGGGGCTCCGTACGAGCAGTACTTC
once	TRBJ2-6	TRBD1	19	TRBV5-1	CASSPGTAPVGPGANVLTF	TGCGCCAGCAGCCCTGGGACAGCTCCGGTGGGCCCTGGGGCCAACGTCCTGACTTTC
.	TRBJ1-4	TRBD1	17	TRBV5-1	CASSLVPGGLGNEKLFF	TGCGCCAGCAGCTTAGTCCCAGGGGGCCTGGGTAATGAAAAACTGTTTTTT
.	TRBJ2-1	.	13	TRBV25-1	CASNGGSYNEQFF	TGTGCCAGCAACGGGGGCTCCTACAATGAGCAGTTCTTC
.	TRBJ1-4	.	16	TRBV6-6	CASSYSAGATNEKLFF	TGTGCCAGCAGTTACTCTGCCGGGGCAACTAATGAAAAACTGTTTTTT
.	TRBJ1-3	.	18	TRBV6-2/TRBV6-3	CASSYRSAARHSGNTIYF	TGTGCCAGCAGTTATAGGAGTGCCGCGCGGCACTCTGGAAACACCATATATTTT
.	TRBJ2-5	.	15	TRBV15	CATSRDYRGGETQYF	TGTGCCACCAGCAGAGATTACCGGGGTGGTGAGACCCAGTACTTC
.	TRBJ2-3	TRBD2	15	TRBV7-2	CASSPLAGHTDTQYF	TGTGCCAGCAGCCCACTAGCGGGGCACACAGATACGCAGTATTTT
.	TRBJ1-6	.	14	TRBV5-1	CASSLEVGSSPLHF	TGCGCCAGCAGCTTGGAAGTCGGGAGTTCACCCCTCCACTTT
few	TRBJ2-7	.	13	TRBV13	CASSLMATHEQYF	TGTGCCAGCAGCTTAATGGCGACCCACGAGCAGTACTTC
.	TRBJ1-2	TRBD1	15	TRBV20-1	CSVRVANRGERGYTF	TGCAGTGTTCGAGTTGCCAACAGGGGTGAACGAGGCTACACCTTC
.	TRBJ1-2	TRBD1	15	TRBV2	CASSPGQDSLYGYTF	TGTGCCAGCAGTCCGGGACAGGATTCCCTCTATGGCTACACCTTC
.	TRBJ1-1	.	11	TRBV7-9	CASTSRGEAFF	TGTGCCAGCACCTCACGGGGTGAAGCTTTCTTT
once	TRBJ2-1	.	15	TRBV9	CASSESSTTYNEQFF	TGTGCCAGCAGCGAGTCGTCGACAACCTACAATGAGCAGTTCTTC
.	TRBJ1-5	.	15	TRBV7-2	CASSLMQGDGQPQHF	TGTGCCAGCAGCTTAATGCAGGGTGACGGTCAGCCCCAGCATTTT
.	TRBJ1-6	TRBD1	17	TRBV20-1	CSARQQGANSYNSPLHF	TGCAGTGCTAGACAACAGGGGGCCAACTCCTATAATTCACCCCTCCACTTT
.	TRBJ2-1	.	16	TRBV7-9	CASSLGQVASKAEQFF	TGTGCCAGCAGCTTAGGCCAGGTTGCTAGCAAGGCTGAGCAGTTCTTC
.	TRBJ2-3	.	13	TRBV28	CASSGPPGDTQYF	TGTGCCAGCAGCGGACCCCCTGGAGATACGCAGTATTTT
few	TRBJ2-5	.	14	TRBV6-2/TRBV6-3	CASSYSILKETQYF	TGTGCCAGCAGTTACTCGATTTTGAAAGAGACCCAGTACTTC
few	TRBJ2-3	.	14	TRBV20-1	CSASQGFSGNTQYF	TGCAGTGCTAGCCAGGGGTTTTCGGGAAATACGCAGTATTTT
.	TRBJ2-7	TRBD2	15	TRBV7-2	CASSLARGDPYEQYF	TGTGCCAGCAGCTTAGCCCGGGGGGACCCCTACGAGCAGTACTTC
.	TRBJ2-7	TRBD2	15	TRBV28	CASSFQAGAFYEQYF	TGTGCCAGCAGTTTCCAAGCGGGGGCATTCTACGAGCAGTACTTC
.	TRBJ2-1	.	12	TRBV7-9	CASEGLYNEQFF	TGTGCCTCCGAGGGGCTATACAATGAGCAGTTCTTC
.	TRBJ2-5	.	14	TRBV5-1	CASSPPAEEETQYF	TGCGCCAGCAGCCCACCGGCTGAAGAAGAGACCCAGTACTTC
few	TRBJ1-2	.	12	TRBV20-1	CSARGREYGYTF	TGCAGTGCTAGGGGCAGGGAATATGGCTACACCTTC
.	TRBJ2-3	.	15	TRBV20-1	CSARDNHRSTDTQYF	TGCAGTGCTAGAGATAATCACCGTAGCACAGATACGCAGTATTTT
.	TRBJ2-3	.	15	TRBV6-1	CASSGGMRYTDTQYF	TGTGCCAGCAGTGGGGGGATGAGGTACACAGATACGCAGTATTTT
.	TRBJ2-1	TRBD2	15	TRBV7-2	CASRLSGGPRDEQFF	TGTGCCAGCAGGCTTAGCGGGGGGCCTCGCGATGAGCAGTTCTTC
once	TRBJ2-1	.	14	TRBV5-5	CASSSPLGDNEQFF	TGTGCCAGCAGCTCGCCCCTGGGGGACAATGAGCAGTTCTTC
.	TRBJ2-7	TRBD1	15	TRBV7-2	CASSLTGGYPYEQYF	TGTGCCAGCAGCCTTACAGGGGGTTATCCCTACGAGCAGTACTTC
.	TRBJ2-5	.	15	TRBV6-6	CASSYFFGGQETQYF	TGTGCCAGCAGTTACTTTTTTGGTGGGCAAGAGACCCAGTACTTC
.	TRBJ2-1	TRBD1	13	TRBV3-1	CASSQGTGAEQFF	TGTGCCAGCAGCCAAGGGACAGGAGCCGAGCAGTTCTTC
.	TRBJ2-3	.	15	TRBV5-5	CASSYRDSTTDTQYF	TGTGCCAGCAGTTACCGGGACTCAACCACAGATACGCAGTATTTT
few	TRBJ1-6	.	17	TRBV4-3	CASSQDLISSYNSPLHF	TGCGCCAGCAGCCAAGATCTAATAAGCTCCTATAATTCACCCCTCCACTTT
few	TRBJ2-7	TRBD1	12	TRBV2	CASRNTGVEQYF	TGTGCCAGCAGAAATACAGGGGTCGAGCAGTACTTC
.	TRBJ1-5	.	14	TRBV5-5	CASSLGDGYQPQHF	TGTGCCAGCAGCTTGGGGGACGGATATCAGCCCCAGCATTTT
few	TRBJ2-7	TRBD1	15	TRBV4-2	CASSSRQGVTYEQYF	TGTGCCAGCAGCTCCAGACAGGGGGTAACCTACGAGCAGTACTTC